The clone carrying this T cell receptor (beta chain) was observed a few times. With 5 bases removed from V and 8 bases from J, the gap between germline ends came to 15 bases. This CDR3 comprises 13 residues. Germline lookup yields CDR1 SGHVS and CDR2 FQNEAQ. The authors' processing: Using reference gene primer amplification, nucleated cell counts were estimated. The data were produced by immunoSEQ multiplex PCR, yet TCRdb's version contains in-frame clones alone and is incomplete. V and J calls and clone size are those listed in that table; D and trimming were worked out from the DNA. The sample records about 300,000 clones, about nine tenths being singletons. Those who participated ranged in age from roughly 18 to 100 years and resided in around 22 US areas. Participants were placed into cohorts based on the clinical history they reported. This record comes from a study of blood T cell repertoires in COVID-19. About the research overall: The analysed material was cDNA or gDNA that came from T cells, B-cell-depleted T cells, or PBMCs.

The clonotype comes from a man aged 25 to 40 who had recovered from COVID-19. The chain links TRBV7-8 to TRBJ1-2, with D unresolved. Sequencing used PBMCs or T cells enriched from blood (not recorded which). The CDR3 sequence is CASSQTGSYGYTF. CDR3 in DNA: TGTGCCAGCAGCCAGACTGGATCCTACGGCTACACCTTC.